This TCR beta chain was documented in a study of control samples from healthy donors and cancer patients. Germline assignment: CDR1 SGHRS and CDR2 YFSETQ. Trimming cost V 9 bases and J 2 bases; bases outside gene matches: 4. The CDR3 contains 12 residues. Profiling relied on immunoSEQ multiplex PCR, and the TCRdb table lists in-frame clones only, not all of them. The sample contains under 70,000 clones, roughly 95% of which appear only once. Sample: blood. The chain employs TRBV5-1 and TRBJ1-2, with TRBD1 matching 7 bases. The TCR was taken from a woman under 30 in good health. The CDR3 coding sequence is TGCGCCAATTGGGACAGAAACTATGGCTACACCTTC. Translating gives CANWDRNYGYTF. Together with reference TRBV5-1 and TRBJ1-2, the CDR3 gives the full variable domain: KAGVTQTPRYLIKTRGQQVTLSCSPISGHRSVSWYQQTPGQGLQFLFEYFSETQRNKGNFPGRFSGRQFSNSRSEMNVSTLELGDSALYLCANWDRNYGYTFGSGTRLTVV.